Here is one T cell receptor beta chain with its context. Its cognate antigen has yet to be identified. The input lacks base qualities; no much larger clone sits a single base away. Using the deep immunoSEQ assay, multiplex PCR amplified TCR CDR3 regions from genomic DNA. Extracted genomic DNA from each cell subset was distributed evenly across all wells of several immunoSEQ 96-well plates, and each plate was treated as a replicate. For sorted subsets, each replicate PCR was loaded with roughly 190 ng genomic DNA, equivalent to about 30,000 T cell genomes. The purified libraries were quantified using a Qubit 3.0 fluorometer, sized with a Bioanalyzer 2100, and then quantified again using the KAPA Library Quantification kit. A separate single-read 150-cycle Illumina NextSeq 550 flow cell was used to sequence each immunoSEQ 96-well plate. In the paper's pipeline: Because the immunoSEQ output held only junctional sequences and lacked quality scores, the filtering could not match the filtering applied to full-length reads. To assign V/J genes and CDR3, sequences were annotated using PyIR, a Python wrapper for IgBLAST v1.9, with IMGT germline references. Reads were removed for weak V/J assignments (E-value above 1e-6), missing CDR3, stop codons, out-of-frame junctions, or ambiguous translated residues. V3J clonotypes were defined as sequences sharing the same inferred V gene, J gene, and CDR3 amino acid sequence. Percentage overlap between repertoires was calculated by dividing the number of shared unique clonotypes by the size of the smaller repertoire. Richness of each repertoire was evaluated using RTK rarefaction, the Chao1 estimator, and Recon v2.1 estimates of unobserved clonotypes. Generation probabilities for all TCRbeta clonotypes obtained by the gDNA method from four donors were computed using OLGA. The table was pulled from immuneACCESS by TCRdb, which kept in-frame rearrangements only. Such tables lose some clones; where checked, under half of the loss comes from unresolved V genes, and the rest has no known cause. V and J calls and clone size are given by that table; D and trimming were obtained from the DNA. The sample has about 120,000 clones on record, about 63% of them singletons. The ten largest clones capture around 23% of the sample.

The CDR3 contains 13 residues, cysteine and phenylalanine counted. The only DNA kept is the CDR3, 39 bases in frame from the first base. Trimming accounts for 5 bases at V and 5 bases at J, while the number of junction bases matched to no gene is 6. In the germline V gene (reference sequence), CDR1 corresponds to SEHNR and CDR2 to FQNEAQ. The sample originates from a study of shared clonotypes between healthy human individuals (TCRdb year 2020). Study-level background: The cohort comprised two women and a few men aged 18 to 49 years. Between about 0.94 and 8.9 billion PBMCs per donor were obtained by leukapheresis. To increase sequencing depth and limit assay-specific biases, different laboratories used diverse techniques to prepare libraries and sequence TCR repertoires. To estimate repertoire size and how much clonotype sharing occurs between individuals, the study deeply sequenced the blood TCR repertoires of roughly 5 healthy adults. For each donor, three plates each were used for CD4 naive and CD4 memory, two plates were used for CD8 naive, and one plate was used for CD8 memory. Overall results and qualifications from the work: Incomplete sequencing was indicated by rarefaction of sorted-subset datasets, despite the large sequencing depth. Across several donors, approximately 5% of naive CD4, approximately 3.6% of naive CD8, 2% to 2.5% of memory CD4, and about 0.44% of memory CD8 clonotypes were shared. Higher generation probabilities were observed for clonotypes shared by all four sorted-subset donors than for non-shared clonotypes. Pairwise subsampling led to the expectation that sequencing depth would affect the degree of clonotype sharing among donors. Sampling was limited to blood, and TCR repertoires in tissue likely differ from TCR repertoires in blood. Naive subsets generally had larger estimated clonotype richness than memory subsets. Because the study included a small number of donors, the genetic and exposure-history diversity represented was limited.

The donors were healthy, HIV-negative adults with no recently reported acute infections or vaccinations. Every donor was a Caucasian adult living in Nashville, Tennessee, USA. The CD8 memory samples were a combination of magnetically selected CD45RO+ cells and CCR7-negative CD45RA+ effector memory (TemRA) cells. Blood was collected by leukapheresis, and PBMCs were isolated by Ficoll-Histopaque density gradient centrifugation and then cryopreserved in liquid nitrogen vapor phase. Purity and quantity of every magnetically sorted T cell population were checked by analytical flow cytometry. Each sorted fraction had its genomic DNA isolated and then quantified by UV absorbance on a Nanodrop 2000c.

This sequence originates from a woman younger than 45 in good health. Sequencing was performed on memory CD8+ T cells sorted from blood. The meaning of the sample's cell subset or site label: CD45RO+ cells pooled with CCR7-negative TemRA cells. Here the chain combines TRBV7-9 and TRBJ2-7, and TRBD2 aligns with 7 junction nucleotides. The DNA sequence reads TGTGCCAGCAGCCAGAGCGGGGTCGACGAGCAGTACTTC. This translates into CASSQSGVDEQYF. Reference TRBV7-9 and TRBJ2-7 proteins supply the regions before and after the CDR3; the full variable domain is: DTGVSQNPRHKITKRGQNVTFRCDPISEHNRLYWYRQTLGQGPEFLTYFQNEAQLEKSRLLSDRFSAERPKGSFSTLEIQRTEQGDSAMYLCASSQSGVDEQYFGPGTRLTVT.